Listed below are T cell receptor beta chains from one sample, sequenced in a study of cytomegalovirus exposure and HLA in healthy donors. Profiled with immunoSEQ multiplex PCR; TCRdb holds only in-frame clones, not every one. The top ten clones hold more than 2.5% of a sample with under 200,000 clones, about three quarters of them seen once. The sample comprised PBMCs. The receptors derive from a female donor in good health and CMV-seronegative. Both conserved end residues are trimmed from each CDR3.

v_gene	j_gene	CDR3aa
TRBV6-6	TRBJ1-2	ASKAGDRESLLGYT
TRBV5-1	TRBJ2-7	ASSPGGRTSYEQY
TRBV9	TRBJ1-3	ASSVDLKSGNTIY
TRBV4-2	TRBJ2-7	ASSQVPSYEQY
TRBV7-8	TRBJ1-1	ASSFAVLQGSWNTEAF
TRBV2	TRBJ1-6	ASTGTGGLSSYNSPLH
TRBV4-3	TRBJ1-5	ASSQVWGQPNQPQH
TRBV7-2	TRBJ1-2	ASNKRTGANYGYT
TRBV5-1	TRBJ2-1	ASSSDGGAYNEQF
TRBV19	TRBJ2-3	ASDLTGTNTDTQY
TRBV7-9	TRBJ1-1	ASDLQGAGAF
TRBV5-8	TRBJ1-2	ASTRDRDYGYT
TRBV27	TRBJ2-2	ASSFDRAPANTGELF
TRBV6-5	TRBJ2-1	ASSQRGVYNEQF
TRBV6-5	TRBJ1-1	ASSPRGNTEAF
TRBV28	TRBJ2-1	ASSSLGGREQF
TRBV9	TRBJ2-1	ASSVAGGFEQF
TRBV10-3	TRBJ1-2	AISEWALADTNYGYT
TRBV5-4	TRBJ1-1	ASSRDRSNTEAF
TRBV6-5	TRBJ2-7	ASSWQDRTTYEQY
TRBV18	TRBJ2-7	ASSPPAGSGHEQY
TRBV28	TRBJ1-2	ASSSGTGRANYGYT
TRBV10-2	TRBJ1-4	ASRHAGTGDEKLF
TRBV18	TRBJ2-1	ASSPAGGFRLEQF
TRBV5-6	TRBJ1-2	VRDSPQHYGYT
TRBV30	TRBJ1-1	AWVPWAGNTEAF
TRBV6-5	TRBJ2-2	ASSYRGTGELF
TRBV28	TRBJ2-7	ASSLSGVWEQY
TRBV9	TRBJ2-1	ASSDGVSYNEQF
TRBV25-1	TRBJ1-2	ASSPGGTAYYGYT
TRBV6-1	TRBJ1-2	ASSEEVLYGYT
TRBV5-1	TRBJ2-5	ASSLEVTSGLETQY
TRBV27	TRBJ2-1	ASSLWRGSYNEQF
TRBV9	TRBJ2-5	ASSVAGLLQETQY
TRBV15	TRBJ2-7	ATSSNIMKGGAEQY
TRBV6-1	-	ASSLGTSGSYEQY
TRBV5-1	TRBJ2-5	ASSLKPGSSETQY
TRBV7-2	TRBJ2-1	ASSLDSRTGKF
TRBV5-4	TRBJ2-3	ASSSDPGTGGNTQY
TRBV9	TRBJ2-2	ASEGVAGGAGELF
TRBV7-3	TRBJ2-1	ASSLTPGKEQF
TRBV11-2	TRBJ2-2	ASGNQGQTNTGELF